The present entry profiles one T cell receptor (beta chain) with its context. Its antigen is currently unknown. The sequencing depth, 1 in 200,000 to 1 in 1 million T cells, was the target. Clones were sequenced by immunoSEQ multiplex PCR, and TCRdb holds only the in-frame ones, with some missing. The sample shows about 130,000 clones, 70% to 80% of them seen only once. This specimen belongs to a study of cytotoxic CD8 clonotypes in ibrutinib-treated CLL. The wider study: On average, almost 95,000 productive rearrangements and about 280,000 productive templates per sample.

Germline V gene data show CDR1 as SGDLS and CDR2 as YYNGEE. Trimming took 0 bases from V and 4 from J, leaving 16 bases between them. CDR3 length: 16 residues. General study results and limits: Public clonotypes showed up rarely, and on treatment they shrank or held steady.

The specimen comprised PBMCs, sampled after 12 months of ibrutinib treatment. The chain employs TRBV9 and TRBJ1-2, with D perhaps matching TRBD1 (5 bases). The TCR was taken from a human donor with chronic lymphocytic leukemia. CDR3 residues: CASSVDGTDEVYGYTF. The CDR3 DNA is TGTGCCAGCAGCGTAGATGGGACCGACGAGGTCTATGGCTACACCTTC.